This T cell receptor beta chain is drawn from a study of a mutant IDH1 vaccine in newly diagnosed glioma. Turning to the study itself: Vaccines were begun 4-6 weeks after radiotherapy alone, or with temozolomide cycles. Earlier treatment was radiotherapy, temozolomide, or both, with most getting both. Study results and caveats: Pseudoprogression appeared independent of alterations in top peripheral clonotypes.

The CDR3 runs to 14 residues. The ends were cut back, 1 base at V and 2 bases at J, with 9 bases in the middle. Germline CDR1 is SEHNR and CDR2 is FQNEAQ (reference sequence). Assay used: immunoSEQ multiplex PCR; TCRdb lists only in-frame clones, some missing. The sample carries tens of thousands of clones, about 81% recorded once. This clone has only one observation. Its target is not known. Time point here: week 23, last vaccination. Vaccination used 300 ug of mutant IDH1 20-mer peptide per dose, with topical imiquimod. The chain links TRBV7-9 to TRBJ2-7, with D tentatively TRBD2 (6 bases). This sequence originates from a woman aged 40 to 50 with glioma. Some clones in this sample may be carry-over from other donors' samples. Sequenced here: PBMCs, sampled from a glioma patient whose treatment included an IDH1 peptide vaccine. CDR3 sequence reads: CASSLEGLTYEQYF. The CDR3 DNA reads TGTGCCAGCAGCTTAGAAGGACTAACCTACGAGCAGTACTTC.